What follows is one TCR beta chain and its context. The protocol was immunoSEQ multiplex PCR, while the TCRdb copy is restricted to in-frame clones and leaves out a portion. Of 200,000 or so clones detected, under 90% appear once; the ten largest clones hold around 14%. Per the germline V gene, CDR1 is LNHDA and CDR2 is SQIVND (reference sequence). There are 13 residues in the CDR3. V shed 9 bases and J shed 5 bases, with 16 bases lying between them. The entry originates in a study of blood T cell repertoires in COVID-19. The sequence was obtained from a man aged 25 to 40 with active or convalescent COVID-19. The sequenced sample was peripheral blood. The genes are TRBV19 and TRBJ1-2; D is possibly TRBD1 (6 bases). In nucleotides, the CDR3 is TGTGCCAGCCGGAGCGGGGGGCAATATGGCTACACCTTC. As protein: CASRSGGQYGYTF.